This T cell receptor (beta chain) derives from a study of a mutant IDH1 vaccine in newly diagnosed glioma. Study-wide background: Among treated patients, about 62% were male and approximately 40% female, and mean age was around 40 years. Findings and limits, study-wide: Patients mounted vaccine-induced immune responses in about 92% of cases.

The time point: baseline, week 1 (first vaccination visit). The treatment: pre-vaccination baseline after standard-of-care therapy. Assay used: immunoSEQ multiplex PCR; TCRdb lists only in-frame clones, some missing. Of roughly 41,000 clones detected, around 80% appear once; the ten largest clones hold approximately 9.9%. This clone was recorded once. Its matching antigen is unknown. The ends lost 4 bases at V and 7 bases at J; junction bases unmatched: 12. The CDR3 length is 16 residues. CDR1 and CDR2 from the germline V gene are MGHDK and SYGVNS. The genes are TRBV25-1 and TRBJ2-2; 7 nucleotides line up with TRBD1. The source was PBMCs, collected from a glioma patient treated with radiotherapy, temozolomide or both. The TCR comes from a man aged 35 to 55 with glioma. Some clones in this sample may be carry-over from other donors' samples. CDR3 loop: CASSGHGTARDGELFF. For the CDR3, the DNA is TGTGCCAGCAGTGGCCATGGGACAGCCCGGGACGGGGAGCTGTTTTTT.